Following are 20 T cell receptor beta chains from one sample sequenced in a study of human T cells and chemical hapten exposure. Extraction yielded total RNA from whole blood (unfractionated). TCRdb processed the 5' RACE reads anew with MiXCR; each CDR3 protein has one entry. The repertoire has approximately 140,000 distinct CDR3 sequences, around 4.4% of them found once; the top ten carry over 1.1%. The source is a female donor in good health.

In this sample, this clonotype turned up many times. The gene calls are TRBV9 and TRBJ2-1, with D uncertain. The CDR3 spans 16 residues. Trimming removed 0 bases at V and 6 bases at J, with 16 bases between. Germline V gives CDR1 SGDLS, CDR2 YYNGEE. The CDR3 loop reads CASSVVSHLNTNEQFF. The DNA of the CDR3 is TGTGCCAGCAGCGTAGTATCCCACCTCAACACCAATGAGCAGTTCTTC.

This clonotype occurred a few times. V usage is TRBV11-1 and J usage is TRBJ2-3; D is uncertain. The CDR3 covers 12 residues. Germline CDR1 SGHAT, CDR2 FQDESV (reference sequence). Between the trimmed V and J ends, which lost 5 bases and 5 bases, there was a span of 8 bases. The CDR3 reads CASSPQIDTQYF. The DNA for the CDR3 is TGTGCCAGCAGCCCACAGATAGATACGCAGTATTTT.

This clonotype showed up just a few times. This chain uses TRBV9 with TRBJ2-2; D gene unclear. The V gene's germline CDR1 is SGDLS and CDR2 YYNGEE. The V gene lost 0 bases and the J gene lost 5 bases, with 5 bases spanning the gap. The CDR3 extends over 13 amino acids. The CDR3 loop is CASSVGGTGELFF. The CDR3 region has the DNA TGTGCCAGCAGCGTAGGGGGAACCGGGGAGCTGTTTTTT.

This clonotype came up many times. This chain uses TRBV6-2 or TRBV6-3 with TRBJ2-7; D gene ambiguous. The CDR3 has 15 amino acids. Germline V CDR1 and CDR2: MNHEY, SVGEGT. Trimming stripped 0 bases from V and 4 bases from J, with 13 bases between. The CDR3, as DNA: TGTGCCAGCAGTTACTCATCACGGCCCGGGTACGAGCAGTACTTC. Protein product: CASSYSSRPGYEQYF.

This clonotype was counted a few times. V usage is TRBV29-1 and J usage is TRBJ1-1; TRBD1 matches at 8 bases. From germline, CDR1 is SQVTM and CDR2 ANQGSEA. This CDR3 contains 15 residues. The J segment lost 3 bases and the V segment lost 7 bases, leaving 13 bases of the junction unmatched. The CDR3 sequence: CSAALTGARDTEAFF. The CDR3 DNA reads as TGCAGCGCCGCCTTGACAGGGGCCCGGGACACTGAAGCTTTCTTT.

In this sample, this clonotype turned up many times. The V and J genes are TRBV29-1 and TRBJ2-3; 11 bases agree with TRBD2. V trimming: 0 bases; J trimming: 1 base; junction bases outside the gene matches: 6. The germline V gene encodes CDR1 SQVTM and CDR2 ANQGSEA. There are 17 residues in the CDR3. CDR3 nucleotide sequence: TGCAGCGTTGAAGACAGACTAGCGGGGATCGGCACAGATACGCAGTATTTT. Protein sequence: CSVEDRLAGIGTDTQYF.

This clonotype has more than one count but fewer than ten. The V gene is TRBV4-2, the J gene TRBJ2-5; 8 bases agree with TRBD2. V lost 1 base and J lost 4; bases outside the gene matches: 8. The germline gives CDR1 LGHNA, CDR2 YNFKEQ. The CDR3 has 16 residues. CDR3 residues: CASSQGNGGVGETQYF. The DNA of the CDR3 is TGTGCCAGCAGCCAAGGAAACGGGGGGGTAGGAGAGACCCAGTACTTC.

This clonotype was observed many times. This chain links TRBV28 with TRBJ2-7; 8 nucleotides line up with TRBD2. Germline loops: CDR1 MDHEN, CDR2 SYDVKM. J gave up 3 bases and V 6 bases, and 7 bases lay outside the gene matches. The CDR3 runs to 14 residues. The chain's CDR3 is CASSRPAGGYEQYF. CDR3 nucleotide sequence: TGTGCCAGCAGCCGCCCGGCGGGGGGCTACGAGCAGTACTTC. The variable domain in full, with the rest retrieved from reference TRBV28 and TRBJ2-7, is DVKVTQSSRYLVKRTGEKVFLECVQDMDHENMFWYRQDPGLGLRLIYFSYDVKMKEKGDIPEGYSVSREKKERFSLILESASTNQTSMYLCASSRPAGGYEQYFGPGTRLTVT.

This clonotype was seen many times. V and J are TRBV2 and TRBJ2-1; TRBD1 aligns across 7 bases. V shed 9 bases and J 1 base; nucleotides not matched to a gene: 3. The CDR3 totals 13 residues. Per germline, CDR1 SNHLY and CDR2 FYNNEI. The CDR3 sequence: CARQGFSYNEQFF. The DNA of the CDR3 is TGTGCCAGACAGGGGTTTTCCTACAATGAGCAGTTCTTC. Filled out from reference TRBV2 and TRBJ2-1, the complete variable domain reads EPEVTQTPSHQVTQMGQEVILRCVPISNHLYFYWYRQILGQKVEFLVSFYNNEISEKSEIFDDQFSVERPDGSNFTLKIRSTKLEDSAMYFCARQGFSYNEQFFGPGTRLTVL.

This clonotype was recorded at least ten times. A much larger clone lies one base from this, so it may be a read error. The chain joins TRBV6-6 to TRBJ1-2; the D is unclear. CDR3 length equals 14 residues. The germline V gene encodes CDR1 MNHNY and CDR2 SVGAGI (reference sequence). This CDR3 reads CASSYGTDAYGDTF. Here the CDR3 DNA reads TGTGCCAGCAGTTACGGAACAGACGCGTATGGCGACACCTTC.

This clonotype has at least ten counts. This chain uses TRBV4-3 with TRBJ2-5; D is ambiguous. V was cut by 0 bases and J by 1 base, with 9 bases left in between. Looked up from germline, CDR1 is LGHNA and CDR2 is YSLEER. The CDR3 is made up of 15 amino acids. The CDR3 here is CASSQDVQTQETQYF. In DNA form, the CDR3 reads TGCGCCAGCAGCCAAGATGTGCAGACCCAAGAGACCCAGTACTTC.

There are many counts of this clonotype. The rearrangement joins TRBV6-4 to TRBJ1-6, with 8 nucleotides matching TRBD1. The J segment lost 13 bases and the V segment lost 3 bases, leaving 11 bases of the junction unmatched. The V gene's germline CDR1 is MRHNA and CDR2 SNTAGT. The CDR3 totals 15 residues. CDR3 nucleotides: TGTGCCAGCAGTGAAGACCCGGGACAGGCGTTTCCCCTCCACTTT. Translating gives CASSEDPGQAFPLHF.

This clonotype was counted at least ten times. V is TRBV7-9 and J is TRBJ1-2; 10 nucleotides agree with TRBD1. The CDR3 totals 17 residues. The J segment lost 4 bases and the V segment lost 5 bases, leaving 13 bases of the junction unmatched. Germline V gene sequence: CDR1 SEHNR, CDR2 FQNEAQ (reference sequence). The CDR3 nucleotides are TGTGCCAGCAGCCCCCGGGACAGGGGAACCAGAGGCTATGGCTACACCTTC. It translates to CASSPRDRGTRGYGYTF. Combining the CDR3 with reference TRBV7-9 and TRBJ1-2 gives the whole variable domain DTGVSQNPRHKITKRGQNVTFRCDPISEHNRLYWYRQTLGQGPEFLTYFQNEAQLEKSRLLSDRFSAERPKGSFSTLEIQRTEQGDSAMYLCASSPRDRGTRGYGYTFGSGTRLTVV.

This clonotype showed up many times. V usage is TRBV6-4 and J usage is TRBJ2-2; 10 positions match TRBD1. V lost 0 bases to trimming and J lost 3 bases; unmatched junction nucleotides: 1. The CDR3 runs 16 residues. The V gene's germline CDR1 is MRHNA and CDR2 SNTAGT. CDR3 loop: CASSDSGTGDTGELFF. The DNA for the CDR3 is TGTGCCAGCAGTGACTCTGGGACAGGGGACACCGGGGAGCTGTTTTTT.

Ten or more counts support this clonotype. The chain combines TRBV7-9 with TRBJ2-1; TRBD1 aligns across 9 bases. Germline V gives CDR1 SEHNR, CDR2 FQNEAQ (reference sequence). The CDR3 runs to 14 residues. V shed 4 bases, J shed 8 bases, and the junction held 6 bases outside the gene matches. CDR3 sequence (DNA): TGTGCCAGCAGCTGGGACAGGGTGACGGATGAGCAGTTCTTC. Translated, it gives CASSWDRVTDEQFF. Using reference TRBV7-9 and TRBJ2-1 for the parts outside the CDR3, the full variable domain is DTGVSQNPRHKITKRGQNVTFRCDPISEHNRLYWYRQTLGQGPEFLTYFQNEAQLEKSRLLSDRFSAERPKGSFSTLEIQRTEQGDSAMYLCASSWDRVTDEQFFGPGTRLTVL.

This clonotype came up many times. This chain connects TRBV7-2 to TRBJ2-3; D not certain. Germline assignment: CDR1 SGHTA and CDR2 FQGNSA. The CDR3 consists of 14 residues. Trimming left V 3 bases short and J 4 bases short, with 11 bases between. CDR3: CASSLFQASDTQYF. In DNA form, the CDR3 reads TGTGCCAGCAGCTTGTTTCAGGCCTCAGATACGCAGTATTTT. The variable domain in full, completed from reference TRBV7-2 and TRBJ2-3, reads GAGVSQSPSNKVTEKGKDVELRCDPISGHTALYWYRQSLGQGLEFLIYFQGNSAPDKSGLPSDRFSAERTGGSVSTLTIQRTQQEDSAVYLCASSLFQASDTQYFGPGTRLTVL.

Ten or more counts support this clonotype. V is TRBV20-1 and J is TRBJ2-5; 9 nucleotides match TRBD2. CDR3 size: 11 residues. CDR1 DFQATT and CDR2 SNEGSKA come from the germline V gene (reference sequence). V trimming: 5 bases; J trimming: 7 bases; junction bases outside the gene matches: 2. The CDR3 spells CSAGSGGTQYF. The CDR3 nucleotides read TGCAGTGCTGGTAGCGGGGGGACCCAGTACTTC.

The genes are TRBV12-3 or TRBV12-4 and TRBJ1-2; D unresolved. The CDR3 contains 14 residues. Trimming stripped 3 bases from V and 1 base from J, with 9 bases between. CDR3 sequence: CASSFRRINYGYTF. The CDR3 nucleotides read TGTGCCAGCAGTTTTCGACGGATTAACTATGGCTACACCTTC.

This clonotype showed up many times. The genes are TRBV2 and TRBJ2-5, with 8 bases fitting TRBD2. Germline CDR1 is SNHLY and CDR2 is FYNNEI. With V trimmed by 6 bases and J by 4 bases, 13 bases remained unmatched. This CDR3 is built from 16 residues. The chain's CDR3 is CASRAPGGGRGETQYF. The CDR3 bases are TGTGCCAGCAGGGCCCCAGGCGGGGGGCGGGGAGAGACCCAGTACTTC. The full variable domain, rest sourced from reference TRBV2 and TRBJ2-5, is EPEVTQTPSHQVTQMGQEVILRCVPISNHLYFYWYRQILGQKVEFLVSFYNNEISEKSEIFDDQFSVERPDGSNFTLKIRSTKLEDSAMYFCASRAPGGGRGETQYFGPGTRLLVL.

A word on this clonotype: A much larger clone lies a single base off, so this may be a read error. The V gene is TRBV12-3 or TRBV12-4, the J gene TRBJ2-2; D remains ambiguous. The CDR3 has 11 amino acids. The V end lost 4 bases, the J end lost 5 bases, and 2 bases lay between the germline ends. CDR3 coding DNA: TGTGCCAGCAGTTGTACCGGGGAGCTGTTTTTT. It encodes CASSCTGELFF.